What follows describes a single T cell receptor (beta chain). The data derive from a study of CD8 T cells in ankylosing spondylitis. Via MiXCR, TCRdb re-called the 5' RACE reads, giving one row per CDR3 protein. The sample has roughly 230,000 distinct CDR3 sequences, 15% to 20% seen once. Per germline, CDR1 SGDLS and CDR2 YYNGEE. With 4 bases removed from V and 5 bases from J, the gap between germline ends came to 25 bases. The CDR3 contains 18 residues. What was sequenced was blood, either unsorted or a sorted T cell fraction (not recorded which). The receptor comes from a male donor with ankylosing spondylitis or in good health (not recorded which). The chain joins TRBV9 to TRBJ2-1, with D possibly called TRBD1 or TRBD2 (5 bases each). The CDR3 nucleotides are TGTGCCAGCAGCACAGGAGCCCCACTGCCCTCGGAGGACAATGAGCAGTTCTTC. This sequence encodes CASSTGAPLPSEDNEQFF.